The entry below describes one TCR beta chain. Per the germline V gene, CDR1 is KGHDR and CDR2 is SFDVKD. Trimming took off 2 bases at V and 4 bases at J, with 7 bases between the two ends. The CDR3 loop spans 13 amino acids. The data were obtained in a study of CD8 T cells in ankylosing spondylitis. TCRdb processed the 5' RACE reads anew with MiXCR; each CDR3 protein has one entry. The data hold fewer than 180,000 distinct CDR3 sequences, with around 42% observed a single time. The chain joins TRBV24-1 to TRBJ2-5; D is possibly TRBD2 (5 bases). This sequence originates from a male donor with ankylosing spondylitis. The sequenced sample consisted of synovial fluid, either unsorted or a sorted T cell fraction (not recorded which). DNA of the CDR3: TGTGCCACCAGTGATTGGGCGGGAGAGACCCAGTACTTC. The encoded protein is CATSDWAGETQYF.